Below are 9 T cell receptor beta chains sequenced from a single sample in a study of beta chain features in type 1 diabetes. Study outcomes and limitations: All four CD4+ subsets of Type 1 diabetes patients contained TCRB CDR3s that were moderately but significantly shorter.

Their cognate antigens are unknown. Expressed TCRB transcripts were sequenced after all isolated RNA was converted to cDNA. The repertoire was sequenced with immunoSEQ multiplex PCR; TCRdb's copy has only in-frame clones and lacks some. The sample lists 160,000 or so clones, almost 65% occurring once. The sequenced material came from naive CD4+ T cells from blood. Receptor source: a man in his thirties or forties with type 1 diabetes.

The rearrangement uses TRBV5-1 and TRBJ2-5; D assignment may be TRBD1 or TRBD2 (5 bases each). The CDR3 covers 12 residues. Germline CDR1 SGHRS, CDR2 YFSETQ. Trimming took off 2 bases at V and 4 bases at J, with 6 bases between the two ends. In DNA, the CDR3 is TGCGCCAGCAGCTTTGGGGGAGAGACCCAGTACTTC. This sequence encodes CASSFGGETQYF.

The V and J genes are TRBV2 and TRBJ1-1, with 9 bases aligning to TRBD1. CDR1 is SNHLY, CDR2 FYNNEI, per germline. The trim removed 5 bases at V and 0 bases at J, leaving 4 bases unmatched. The CDR3 totals 15 residues. The CDR3 sequence: CASSRDRVMNTEAFF. CDR3 DNA sequence: TGTGCCAGCAGTCGGGACAGGGTCATGAACACTGAAGCTTTCTTT. The entire variable domain, with the rest obtained from reference TRBV2 and TRBJ1-1, is as follows: EPEVTQTPSHQVTQMGQEVILRCVPISNHLYFYWYRQILGQKVEFLVSFYNNEISEKSEIFDDQFSVERPDGSNFTLKIRSTKLEDSAMYFCASSRDRVMNTEAFFGQGTRLTVV.

V is TRBV29-1 and J is TRBJ2-7; D is uncertain. This CDR3 region has 12 residues. V lost 4 bases and J 3 bases, leaving 10 bases between the germline ends. Germline V CDR1 and CDR2: SQVTM, ANQGSEA. The CDR3 nucleotides read TGCAGCGTTGTGGGTAGGATCTACGAGCAGTACTTC. As protein: CSVVGRIYEQYF.

The chain employs TRBV5-1 and TRBJ2-1; the D is unclear. The CDR3 runs 14 residues. V lost 5 bases and J lost 6, with 15 bases in between. Germline V CDR1 and CDR2: SGHRS, YFSETQ. The CDR3 spells CASSPATRPNEQFF. Here the CDR3 DNA reads TGCGCCAGCAGTCCGGCGACACGCCCCAATGAGCAGTTCTTC.

The chain is built from TRBV7-9 and TRBJ2-3; unclear D gene. This CDR3 has 13 residues. CDR1 and CDR2 from the germline V gene are SEHNR and FQNEAQ (reference sequence). V was cut by 5 bases and J by 4 bases, with 10 bases left in between. The CDR3 is CASSPVVPDTQYF. The CDR3 DNA reads TGTGCCAGCAGCCCCGTAGTCCCAGATACGCAGTATTTT.

The V and J genes are TRBV28 and TRBJ1-6; D is undetermined. This CDR3 has 16 amino acids. Germline assignment: CDR1 MDHEN and CDR2 SYDVKM. V was clipped by 3 bases and J by 8 bases, with 17 bases between them. This CDR3 reads CASSLISGRYDSPLHF. The CDR3 DNA reads as TGTGCCAGCAGTTTGATATCCGGACGGTACGATTCACCCCTCCACTTT.

The J gene is TRBJ2-7, the V gene TRBV28, with unresolved D. V gave up 3 bases and J gave up 3 bases, with 6 bases separating them. Germline CDR1 and CDR2: MDHEN and SYDVKM. The CDR3 spans 12 residues. CDR3 loop: CASSFTSYEQYF. CDR3 sequence (DNA): TGTGCCAGCAGTTTCACGAGCTACGAGCAGTACTTC.

The sample holds a few counts of this clone. The gene calls are TRBV30 and TRBJ2-5, with D possibly being TRBD1 or TRBD2 (5 bases each). The CDR3 is 15 residues long. Trimming left V 5 bases short and J 5 bases short, with 21 bases between. Germline V gives CDR1 GTSNPN, CDR2 SVGIG (reference sequence). CDR3 in amino acids: CAWDWGRVQGETQYF. The DNA of the CDR3 is TGTGCCTGGGACTGGGGACGAGTACAAGGGGAGACCCAGTACTTC.

This clone was counted a single time. The same CDR3 is also encoded by other DNA sequences in this sample. V is TRBV30 and J is TRBJ1-2; 8 nucleotides agree with TRBD1. Germline V CDR1 and CDR2: GTSNPN, SVGIG (reference sequence). This CDR3 has 13 amino acids. The trim removed 0 bases at V and 3 bases at J, leaving 0 bases unmatched. DNA for the CDR3: TGTGCCTGGAGTGTACAGGGGGACTATGGCTACACCTTC. Translating gives CAWSVQGDYGYTF.